This entry features one TCR beta chain sequence. The antigen is unknown. V dropped 3 bases and J dropped 6 bases, with 15 bases sitting between them. Per the germline V gene, CDR1 is SGHRS and CDR2 is YFSETQ. The length of the CDR3 is 15 residues. cDNA synthesis used the whole RNA isolate, giving expressed TCRB sequences. Reads from naive, central memory and regulatory T cell samples averaged about 3.57 million. Sequencing was performed with immunoSEQ multiplex PCR; in TCRdb, only in-frame clones are kept and a portion is missing. The sample has approximately 380,000 clones; more than 12% are singletons. This sample was included in a study of beta chain features in type 1 diabetes. Whole-study results and caveats: High-TCR-expressing cells could be over-represented by cDNA sequencing. Within each of all four CD4+ subsets, Type 1 diabetes patients had TCRB CDR3s that were moderately but significantly shorter.

The receptor was derived from a woman aged 18-35 years in good health. Sequencing used naive CD4+ T cells from blood. This sequence joins TRBV5-1 and TRBJ2-2; weak D call: TRBD1 (6 bases). The CDR3 loop is CASSWRQADAGELFF. The CDR3 region has the DNA TGCGCCAGCAGCTGGAGACAGGCTGATGCCGGGGAGCTGTTTTTT.